This TCR beta chain was sequenced for a study of regulatory T cells in long-lasting Graves disease. Regarding the study as a whole: Among the persistent patients, about 3,000 public clonotypes were shared, more than the approximately 960 shared among new patients.

The sample's time point: newly diagnosed GD, antithyroid drugs for less than 3 months. Researchers made the TCR library from RNA that was extracted from PBMCs. In this sample, this clonotype turned up many times. Its antigen remains unknown. Arm-PCR with iRepertoire HTBI primers amplified the CDR3 regions for these TCR beta libraries. TCRdb reanalysed the multiplex PCR reads using MiXCR and keeps one entry per CDR3 protein. The table records some 450,000 distinct CDR3 sequences, about 16% of them present only once. Germline loops: CDR1 SGHTA, CDR2 FQGNSA. V lost 0 bases and J lost 3; bases outside the gene matches: 7. CDR3 size: 17 residues. The sample was also linked to a second study, of T cells in Graves' hyperthyroidism and ophthalmopathy.

The receptor comes from a woman in her thirties with Graves disease. The chain has TRBV7-2 and TRBJ2-1; 8 bases are shared with TRBD1. The material sequenced was peripheral blood mononuclear cells (PBMCs), taken at new diagnosis, from a patient treated with antithyroid drugs. The CDR3 DNA is TGTGCCAGCAGCTTAGCGCCTTCAGGGGGCCGCTACAATGAGCAGTTCTTC. This codes for CASSLAPSGGRYNEQFF.